The entry below gives a single TCR beta chain sequence along with its context. Sequencing was performed with immunoSEQ multiplex PCR; in TCRdb, only in-frame clones are kept and a portion is missing. The sample carries more than 10,000 clones, more than 65% recorded once. The sample is drawn from a study of OX40 agonist ivuxolimab in advanced cancers. Study summary: Dosing consisted of intravenous ivuxolimab at 0.01 to 10 mg/kg every 2 weeks. A history of anti-PD-1, anti-PD-L1 or anti-CTLA-4 therapy was acceptable, and over 30% had some.

The CDR3 spans 13 residues. With V trimmed by 5 bases and J by 2 bases, 2 bases remained unmatched. In germline, CDR1 is SGHAT, CDR2 FQNNGV. Here the sequenced sample was CD4+ or CD8+ T cells sorted from blood, taken in a trial of the OX40 agonist ivuxolimab. This chain uses TRBV11-2 with TRBJ2-5, with TRBD1 matching 7 bases. This sequence originates from an adult with an advanced solid tumor such as melanoma, head and neck, liver or kidney cancer. The CDR3 is CASSRQGQETQYF. CDR3 nucleotides: TGTGCCAGCAGCCGACAGGGTCAAGAGACCCAGTACTTC.